This T cell receptor (beta chain) was documented in a study of neurological immune-mediated disorders. The CDR3 length is 14 residues. V lost 2 bases and J lost 4, with 11 bases in between. Germline V gives CDR1 MNHEY, CDR2 SVGAGI. This clonotype was counted many times. Indicated time point: longitudinal time-point 3. TCRdb passed the 5' RACE reads through MiXCR, listing each CDR3 protein once. Of about 80,000 distinct CDR3 sequences listed, 3.5% to 4.5% are singletons. This TCR derives from a woman in her sixties or seventies with multiple sclerosis. This chain connects TRBV6-5 to TRBJ2-5, with D perhaps matching TRBD1 or TRBD2 (6 bases each). The source material was PBMCs. In DNA, the CDR3 is TGTGCCAGCAGTTACCCCGGAGGGGGAGAGACCCAGTACTTC. Its protein is CASSYPGGGETQYF.